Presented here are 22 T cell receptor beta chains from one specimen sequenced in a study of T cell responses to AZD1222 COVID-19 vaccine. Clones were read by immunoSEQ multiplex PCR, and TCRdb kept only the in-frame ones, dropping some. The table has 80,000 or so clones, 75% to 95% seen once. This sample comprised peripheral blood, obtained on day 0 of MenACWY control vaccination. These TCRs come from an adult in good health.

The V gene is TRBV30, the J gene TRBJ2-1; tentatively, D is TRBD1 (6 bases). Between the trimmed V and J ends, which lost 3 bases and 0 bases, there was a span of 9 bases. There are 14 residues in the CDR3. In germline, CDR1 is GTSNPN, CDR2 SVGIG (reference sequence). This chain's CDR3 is CAWRGAGSYNEQFF. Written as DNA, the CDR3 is TGTGCCTGGAGGGGGGCGGGCTCCTACAATGAGCAGTTCTTC.

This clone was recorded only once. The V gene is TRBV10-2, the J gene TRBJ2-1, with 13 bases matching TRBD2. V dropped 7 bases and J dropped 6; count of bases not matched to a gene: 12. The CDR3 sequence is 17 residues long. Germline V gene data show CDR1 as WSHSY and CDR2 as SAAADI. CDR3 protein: CASTGTSGVRDFNEQFF. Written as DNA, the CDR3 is TGCGCCAGCACCGGGACTAGCGGGGTGAGGGACTTCAATGAGCAGTTCTTC.

This CDR3 reads CASSRVPPTGYTF. CDR3 DNA: TGTGCCAGCAGCAGGGTCCCTCCTACTGGCTACACCTTC. This chain links TRBV7-8 with TRBJ1-2; D remains ambiguous. This CDR3 has 13 residues. V lost 5 bases and J 7 bases, leaving 14 bases between the germline ends. Germline CDR1 reads SGHVS; CDR2 reads FQNEAQ.

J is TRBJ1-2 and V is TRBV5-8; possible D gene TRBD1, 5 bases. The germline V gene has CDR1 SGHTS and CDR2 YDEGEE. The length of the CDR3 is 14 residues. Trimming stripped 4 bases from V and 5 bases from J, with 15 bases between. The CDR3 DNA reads TGTGCCAGCAGCCAAGTGAGGGGATCGTATGGCTACACCTTC. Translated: CASSQVRGSYGYTF.

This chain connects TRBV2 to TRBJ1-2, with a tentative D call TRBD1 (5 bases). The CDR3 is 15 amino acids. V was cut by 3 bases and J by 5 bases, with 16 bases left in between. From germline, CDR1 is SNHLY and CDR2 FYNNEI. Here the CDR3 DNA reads TGTGCCAGCAGTGATACTATCGGGACGGAATATGGCTACACCTTC. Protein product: CASSDTIGTEYGYTF.

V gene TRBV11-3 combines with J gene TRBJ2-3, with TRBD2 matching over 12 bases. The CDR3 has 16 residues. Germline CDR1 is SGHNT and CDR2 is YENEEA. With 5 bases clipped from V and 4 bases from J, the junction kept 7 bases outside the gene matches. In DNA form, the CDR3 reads TGTGCCAGCAGCATCGGACTAGCGGGGAGGGCAGATACGCAGTATTTT. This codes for CASSIGLAGRADTQYF.

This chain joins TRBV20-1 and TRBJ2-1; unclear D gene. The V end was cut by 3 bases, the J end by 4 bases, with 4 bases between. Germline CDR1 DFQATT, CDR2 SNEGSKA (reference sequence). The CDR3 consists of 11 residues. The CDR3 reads CSARWYNEQFF. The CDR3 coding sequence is TGCAGTGCTAGGTGGTACAATGAGCAGTTCTTC.

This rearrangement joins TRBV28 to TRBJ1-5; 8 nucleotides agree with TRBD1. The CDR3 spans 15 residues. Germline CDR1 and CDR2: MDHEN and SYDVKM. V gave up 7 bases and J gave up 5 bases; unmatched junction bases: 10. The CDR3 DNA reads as TGTGCCAGCACCTTGACAGGGGTTGACGATCAGCCCCAGCATTTT. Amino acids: CASTLTGVDDQPQHF.

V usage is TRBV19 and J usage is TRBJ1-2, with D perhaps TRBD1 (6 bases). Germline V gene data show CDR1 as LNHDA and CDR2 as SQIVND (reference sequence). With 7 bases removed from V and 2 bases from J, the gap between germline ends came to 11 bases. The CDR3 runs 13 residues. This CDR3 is CASTADRNYGYTF. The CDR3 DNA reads TGTGCCAGTACCGCGGACAGAAACTATGGCTACACCTTC.

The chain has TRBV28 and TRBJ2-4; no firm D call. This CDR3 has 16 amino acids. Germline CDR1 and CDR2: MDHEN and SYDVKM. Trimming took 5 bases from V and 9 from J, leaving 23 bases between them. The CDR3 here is CASSALSWDRNGIQYF. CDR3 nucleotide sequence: TGTGCCAGCAGTGCACTCTCCTGGGATCGAAATGGCATTCAGTACTTC. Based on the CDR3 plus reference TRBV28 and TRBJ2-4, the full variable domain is DVKVTQSSRYLVKRTGEKVFLECVQDMDHENMFWYRQDPGLGLRLIYFSYDVKMKEKGDIPEGYSVSREKKERFSLILESASTNQTSMYLCASSALSWDRNGIQYFGAGTRLSVL.

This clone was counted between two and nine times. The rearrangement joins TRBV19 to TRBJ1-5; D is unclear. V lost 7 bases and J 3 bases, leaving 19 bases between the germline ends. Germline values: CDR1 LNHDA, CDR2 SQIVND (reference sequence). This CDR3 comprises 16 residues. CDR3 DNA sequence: TGTGCCAGTACAAATGGGGAGGGCAGAAACAATCAGCCCCAGCATTTT. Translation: CASTNGEGRNNQPQHF.

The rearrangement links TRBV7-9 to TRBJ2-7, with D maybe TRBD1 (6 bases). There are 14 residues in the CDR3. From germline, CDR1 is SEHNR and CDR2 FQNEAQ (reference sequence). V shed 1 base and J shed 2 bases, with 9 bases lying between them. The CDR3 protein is CASSLDGQTYEQYF. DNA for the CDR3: TGTGCCAGCAGCTTAGACGGACAGACCTACGAGCAGTACTTC.

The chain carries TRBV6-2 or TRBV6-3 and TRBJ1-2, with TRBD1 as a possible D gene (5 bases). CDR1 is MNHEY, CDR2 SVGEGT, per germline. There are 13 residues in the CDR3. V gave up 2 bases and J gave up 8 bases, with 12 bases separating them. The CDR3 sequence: CASSYSDRRGYTF. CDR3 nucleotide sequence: TGTGCCAGCAGTTACAGCGACAGACGGGGCTACACCTTC.

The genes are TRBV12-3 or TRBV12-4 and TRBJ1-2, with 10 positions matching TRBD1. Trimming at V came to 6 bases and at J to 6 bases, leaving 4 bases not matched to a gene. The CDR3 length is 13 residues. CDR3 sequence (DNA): TGTGCCAGCAGAAAGGGGACAGGGGATGGCTACACCTTC. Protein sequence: CASRKGTGDGYTF.

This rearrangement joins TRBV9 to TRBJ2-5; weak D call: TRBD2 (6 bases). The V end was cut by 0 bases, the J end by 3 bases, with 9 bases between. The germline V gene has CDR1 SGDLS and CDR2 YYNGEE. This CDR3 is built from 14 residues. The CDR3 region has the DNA TGTGCCAGCAGCGTAGGTCCGGGGGAAGAGACCCAGTACTTC. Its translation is CASSVGPGEETQYF.

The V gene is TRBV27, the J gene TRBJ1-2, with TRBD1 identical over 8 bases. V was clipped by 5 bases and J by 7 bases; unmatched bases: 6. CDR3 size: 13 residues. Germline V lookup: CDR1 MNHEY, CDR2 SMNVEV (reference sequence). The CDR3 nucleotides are TGTGCCAGCAGTCTGACAGGGGATTCTGGCTACACCTTC. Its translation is CASSLTGDSGYTF.

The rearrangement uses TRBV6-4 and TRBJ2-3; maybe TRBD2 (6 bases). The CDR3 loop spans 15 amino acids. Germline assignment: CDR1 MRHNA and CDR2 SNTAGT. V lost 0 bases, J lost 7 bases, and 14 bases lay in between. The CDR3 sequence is CASSDSSGAGNTQYF. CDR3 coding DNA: TGTGCCAGCAGTGACTCGAGCGGCGCGGGGAATACGCAGTATTTT.

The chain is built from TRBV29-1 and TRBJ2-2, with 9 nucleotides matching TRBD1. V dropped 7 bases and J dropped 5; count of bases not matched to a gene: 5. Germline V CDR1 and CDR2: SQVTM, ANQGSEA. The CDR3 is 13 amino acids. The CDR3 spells CSARTGETGELFF. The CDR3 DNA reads TGCAGCGCTCGGACAGGGGAAACCGGGGAGCTGTTTTTT.

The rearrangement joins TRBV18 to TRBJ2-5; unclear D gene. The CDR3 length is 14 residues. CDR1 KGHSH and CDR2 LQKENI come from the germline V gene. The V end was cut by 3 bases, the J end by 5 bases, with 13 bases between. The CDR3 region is CASSPAVTQETQYF. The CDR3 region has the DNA TGTGCCAGCTCACCGGCAGTGACACAGGAGACCCAGTACTTC.

The CDR3 loop is CASSVRSGGPGDTQYF. The CDR3 DNA reads TGTGCCAGCAGCGTGAGGTCGGGAGGGCCAGGAGATACGCAGTATTTT. The gene calls are TRBV9 and TRBJ2-3; 8 nucleotides line up with TRBD2. The junction had 10 bases not matched to a gene; V was cut back by 2 bases and J by 5 bases. Germline lookup yields CDR1 SGDLS and CDR2 YYNGEE. The CDR3 is 16 amino acids.

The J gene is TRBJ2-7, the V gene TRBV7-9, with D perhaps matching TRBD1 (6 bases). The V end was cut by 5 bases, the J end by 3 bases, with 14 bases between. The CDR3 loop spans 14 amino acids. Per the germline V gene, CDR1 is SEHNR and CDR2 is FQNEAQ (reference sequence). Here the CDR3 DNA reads TGTGCCAGCAGCCTCCTGGAAGGGGGCTACGAGCAGTACTTC. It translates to CASSLLEGGYEQYF.

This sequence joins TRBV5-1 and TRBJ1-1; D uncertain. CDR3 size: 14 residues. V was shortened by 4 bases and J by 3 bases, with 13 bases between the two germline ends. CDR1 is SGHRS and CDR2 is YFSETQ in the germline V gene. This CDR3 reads CASSPAPGDTEAFF. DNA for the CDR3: TGCGCCAGCAGCCCGGCTCCCGGAGACACTGAAGCTTTCTTT.